A single sample gave rise to the 14 T cell receptor beta chains below, sequenced in a study of post-analysis software for immune sequencing data. Study-level points and caveats: Patients carried several TRBV segments more frequently than controls did, and TRBV5-6, TRBV5-1 and TRBV20-1 were among them.

Which antigens these TCRs recognize remains unknown. Prepared libraries of TCR beta cDNA carried unique molecular identifiers. MiXCR, applied by TCRdb to the PCR reads, yields one record per CDR3 protein. The top ten clones hold 0.5% to 0.6% of a sample with over 700,000 distinct CDR3 sequences, less than 35% of them seen once. The sequenced sample was blood. These receptors were taken from a girl aged 5-17 years with multiple sclerosis.

In this sample, this clonotype turned up a few times. This chain uses TRBV29-1 with TRBJ1-1; 9 bases fit TRBD1. The CDR3 consists of 14 residues. CDR1 and CDR2 from the germline V gene are SQVTM and ANQGSEA. V lost 0 bases, J lost 4 bases, and 3 bases stayed unmatched. CDR3 nucleotide sequence: TGCAGCGTTGAAGAGGGACAGGGAATCACTGAAGCTTTCTTT. It specifies CSVEEGQGITEAFF. Using reference TRBV29-1 and TRBJ1-1 for the parts outside the CDR3, the full variable domain is SAVISQKPSRDICQRGTSLTIQCQVDSQVTMMFWYRQQPGQSLTLIATANQGSEATYESGFVIDKFPISRPNLTFSTLTVSNMSPEDSSIYLCSVEEGQGITEAFFGQGTRLTVV.

In regard to this clonotype: One end of the junction is discordant with germline, which a read error may explain. The gene calls are TRBV6-5 and TRBJ1-1; D uncertain. The germline gives CDR1 MNHEY, CDR2 SVGAGI. The CDR3 spans 13 residues. CDR3 bases: TGTGCCAGCAGCTACTCCGAGGAGACTGAAGCTTTCTTT. It encodes CASSYSEETEAFF.

The chain has TRBV5-1 and TRBJ1-1; D gene uncertain. Germline values: CDR1 SGHRS, CDR2 YFSETQ. This CDR3 is built from 12 residues. Trimming took 3 bases from V and 11 from J, leaving 14 bases between them. The CDR3 DNA sequence: TGCGCCAGCAGCTGGAGCGTCCCTGGGGCTTTCTTT. Translation gives CASSWSVPGAFF.

The table lists this clonotype with a few counts. This sequence joins TRBV6-4 and TRBJ2-3, with no clear D. The ends were cut back, 4 bases at V and 2 bases at J, with 10 bases in the middle. This CDR3 has 14 amino acids. Germline-derived CDR1 and CDR2 are MRHNA and SNTAGT. The CDR3 loop is CASSAHSFTDTQYF. CDR3 DNA: TGTGCCAGCAGTGCGCACTCGTTCACAGATACGCAGTATTTT.

The CDR3 reads CASSFDSRYSNQPQHF. In DNA form, the CDR3 reads TGTGCCAGCAGTTTCGACAGCCGATATAGCAATCAGCCCCAGCATTTT. The chain links TRBV12-3 or TRBV12-4 to TRBJ1-5; maybe TRBD1 (5 bases). The V end was cut by 3 bases, the J end by 0 bases, with 12 bases between. The CDR3 runs to 16 residues.

This sequence joins TRBV11-2 and TRBJ2-7, with D perhaps matching TRBD2 (6 bases). V shed 5 bases and J shed 0 bases, with 11 bases lying between them. There are 14 residues in the CDR3. Looked up from germline, CDR1 is SGHAT and CDR2 is FQNNGV. The CDR3 DNA reads as TGTGCCAGCAGCAACCGGGAGTACTCCTACGAGCAGTACTTC. This gives the protein CASSNREYSYEQYF.

This clonotype was observed a few times. The chain links TRBV29-1 to TRBJ2-7, with 8 positions matching TRBD2. This CDR3 has 13 residues. V shed 5 bases and J 2 bases; nucleotides not matched to a gene: 5. From germline, CDR1 is SQVTM and CDR2 ANQGSEA. The CDR3 region has the DNA TGCAGCGTTTCAACTAGCGGTGCCTACGAGCAGTACTTC. Its protein is CSVSTSGAYEQYF.

On this clonotype: Its ends do not fully match the called genes, so a read error is possible. This chain joins TRBV3-1 and TRBJ2-3; TRBD2 matches 10 bases. This CDR3 has 15 amino acids. Germline CDR1 LGHDT, CDR2 YNNKEL (reference sequence). CDR3 DNA: TGTGCCAGCAGGCCTAGCGGGAGCGTCACAGATACGCGGTATTTT. Its protein product is CASRPSGSVTDTRYF.

This clonotype has ten or more counts. The chain links TRBV7-2 to TRBJ2-3; D may be TRBD1 or TRBD2 (6 bases each). Germline V gene lookup returns CDR1 SGHTA and CDR2 FQGNSA. Between the trimmed V and J ends, which lost 1 base and 4 bases, there was a span of 9 bases. The CDR3 extends over 14 amino acids. The CDR3 DNA reads TGTGCCAGCAGCTTAGTAGGGGGGCCAGATACGCAGTATTTT. Translation: CASSLVGGPDTQYF.

CDR3: CASGTGAGANVLTF. The DNA of the CDR3 is TGTGCCAGCGGAACAGGGGCGGGGGCCAACGTCCTGACTTTC. The J gene is TRBJ2-6, the V gene TRBV7-9; TRBD1 matches 7 bases. The length of the CDR3 is 14 residues. Trimming removed 8 bases from V and 4 bases from J; junction bases left unmatched: 5. Germline V gene sequence: CDR1 SEHNR, CDR2 FQNEAQ (reference sequence).

CDR3 DNA sequence: TGCAGTGCTCCCCTTCATTCCGCGGGAGGGGGGTACAATGAGCAGTTCTTC. Protein sequence: CSAPLHSAGGGYNEQFF. The chain joins TRBV20-1 to TRBJ2-1; 9 bases are a match to TRBD2. This CDR3 has 17 amino acids. The germline gives CDR1 DFQATT, CDR2 SNEGSKA (reference sequence). With 5 bases clipped from V and 4 bases from J, the junction kept 15 bases outside the gene matches.

There are a few counts of this clonotype. The CDR3 is CASSLGQPGSNYGYTF. The CDR3 DNA reads as TGTGCCAGCAGCTTAGGGCAGCCCGGGTCAAACTATGGCTACACCTTC. The V gene is TRBV7-2, the J gene TRBJ1-2; D is unclear. The CDR3 is made up of 16 amino acids. Germline V lookup: CDR1 SGHTA, CDR2 FQGNSA. Trimming shortened V by 1 base and J by 2 bases, and 14 bases separated the two germline ends.

The chain joins TRBV20-1 to TRBJ2-3, with D possibly being TRBD2 (5 bases). The CDR3 totals 14 residues. Trimming left V 7 bases short and J 0 bases short, with 14 bases between. The germline CDR1 and CDR2 sequences are DFQATT and SNEGSKA (reference sequence). CDR3 bases: TGCAGTGTCCAGCGGAGACCTAGCACAGATACGCAGTATTTT. Amino acid sequence: CSVQRRPSTDTQYF.

The chain uses TRBV5-1 and TRBJ2-5; D remains unclear. The CDR3 is 13 amino acids. Germline V CDR1 and CDR2: SGHRS, YFSETQ. Trimming shortened V by 5 bases and J by 5 bases, and 13 bases separated the two germline ends. DNA for the CDR3: TGCGCCAGCAGTCGGGCCCCCCGGGAGACCCAGTACTTC. It yields the protein CASSRAPRETQYF.